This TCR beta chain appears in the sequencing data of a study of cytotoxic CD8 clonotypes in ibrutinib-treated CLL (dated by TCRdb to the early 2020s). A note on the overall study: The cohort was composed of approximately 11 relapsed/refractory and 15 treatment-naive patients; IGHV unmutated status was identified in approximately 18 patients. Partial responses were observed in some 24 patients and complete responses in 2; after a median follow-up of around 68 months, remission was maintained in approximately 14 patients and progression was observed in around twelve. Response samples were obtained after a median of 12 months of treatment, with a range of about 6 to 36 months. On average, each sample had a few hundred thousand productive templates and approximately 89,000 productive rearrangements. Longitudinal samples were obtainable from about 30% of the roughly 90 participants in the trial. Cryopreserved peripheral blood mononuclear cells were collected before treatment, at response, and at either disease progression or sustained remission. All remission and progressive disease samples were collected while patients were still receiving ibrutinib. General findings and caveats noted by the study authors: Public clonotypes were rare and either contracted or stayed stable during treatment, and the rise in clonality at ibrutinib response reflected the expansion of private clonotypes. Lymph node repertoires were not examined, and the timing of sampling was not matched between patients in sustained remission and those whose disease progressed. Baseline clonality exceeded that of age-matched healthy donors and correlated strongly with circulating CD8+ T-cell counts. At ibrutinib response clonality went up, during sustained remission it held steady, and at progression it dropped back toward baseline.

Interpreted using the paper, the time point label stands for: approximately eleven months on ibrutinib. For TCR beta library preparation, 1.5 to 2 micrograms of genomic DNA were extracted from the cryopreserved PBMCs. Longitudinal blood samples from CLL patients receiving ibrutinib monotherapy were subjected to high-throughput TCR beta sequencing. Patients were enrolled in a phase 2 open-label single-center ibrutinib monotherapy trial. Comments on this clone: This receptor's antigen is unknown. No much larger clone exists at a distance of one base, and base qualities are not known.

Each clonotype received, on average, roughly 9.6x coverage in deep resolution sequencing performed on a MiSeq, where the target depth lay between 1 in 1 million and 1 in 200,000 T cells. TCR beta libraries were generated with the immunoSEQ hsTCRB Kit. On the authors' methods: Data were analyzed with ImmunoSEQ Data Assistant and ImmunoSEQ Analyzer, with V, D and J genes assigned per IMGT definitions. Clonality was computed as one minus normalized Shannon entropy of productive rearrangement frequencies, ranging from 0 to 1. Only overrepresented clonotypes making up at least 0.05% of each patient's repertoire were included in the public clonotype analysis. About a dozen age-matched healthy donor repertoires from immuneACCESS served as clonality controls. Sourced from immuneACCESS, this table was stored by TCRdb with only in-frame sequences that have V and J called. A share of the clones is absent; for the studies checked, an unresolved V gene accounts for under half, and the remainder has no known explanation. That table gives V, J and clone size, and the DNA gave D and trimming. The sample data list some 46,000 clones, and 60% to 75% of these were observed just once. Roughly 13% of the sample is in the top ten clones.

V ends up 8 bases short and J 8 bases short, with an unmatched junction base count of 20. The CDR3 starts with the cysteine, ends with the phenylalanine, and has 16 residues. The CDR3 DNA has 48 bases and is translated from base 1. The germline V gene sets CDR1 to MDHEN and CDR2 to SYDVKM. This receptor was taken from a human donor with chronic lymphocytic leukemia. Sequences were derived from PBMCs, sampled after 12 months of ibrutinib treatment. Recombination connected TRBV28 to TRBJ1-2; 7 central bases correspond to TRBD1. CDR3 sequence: CASLSTPRTGPDGYTF. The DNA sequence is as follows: TGTGCCAGCTTATCAACCCCGAGGACAGGTCCTGACGGCTACACCTTC.